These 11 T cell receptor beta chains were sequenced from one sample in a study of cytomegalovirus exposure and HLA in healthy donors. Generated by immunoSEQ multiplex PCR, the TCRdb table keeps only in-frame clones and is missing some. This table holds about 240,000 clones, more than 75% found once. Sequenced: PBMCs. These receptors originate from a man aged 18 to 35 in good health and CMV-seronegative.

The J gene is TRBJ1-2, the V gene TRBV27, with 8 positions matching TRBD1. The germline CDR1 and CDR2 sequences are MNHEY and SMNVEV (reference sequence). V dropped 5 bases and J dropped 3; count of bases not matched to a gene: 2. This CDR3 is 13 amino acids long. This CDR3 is CASSVTGDYGYTF. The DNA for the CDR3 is TGTGCCAGCAGTGTGACAGGGGACTATGGCTACACCTTC.

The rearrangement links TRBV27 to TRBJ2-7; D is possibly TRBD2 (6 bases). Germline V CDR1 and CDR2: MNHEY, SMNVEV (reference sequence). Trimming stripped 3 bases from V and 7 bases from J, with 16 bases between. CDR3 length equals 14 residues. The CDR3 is CASSFIGSEGEQYF. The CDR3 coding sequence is TGTGCCAGCAGTTTTATCGGGTCGGAGGGGGAGCAGTACTTC.

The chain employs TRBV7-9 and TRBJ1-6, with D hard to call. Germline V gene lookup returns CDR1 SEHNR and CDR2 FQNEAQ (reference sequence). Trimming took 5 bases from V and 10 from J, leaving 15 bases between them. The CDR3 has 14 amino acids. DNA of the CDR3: TGTGCCAGCAGCCTCCCAGGAGGAGGGTCACCCCTCCACTTT. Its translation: CASSLPGGGSPLHF.

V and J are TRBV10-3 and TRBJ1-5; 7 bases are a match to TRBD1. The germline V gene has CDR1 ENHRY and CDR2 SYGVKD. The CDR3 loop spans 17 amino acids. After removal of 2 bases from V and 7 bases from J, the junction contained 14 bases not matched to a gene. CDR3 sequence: CAISERVPDRVGQPQHF. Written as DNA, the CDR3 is TGTGCCATCAGTGAGAGAGTGCCAGACAGGGTGGGACAGCCCCAGCATTTT.

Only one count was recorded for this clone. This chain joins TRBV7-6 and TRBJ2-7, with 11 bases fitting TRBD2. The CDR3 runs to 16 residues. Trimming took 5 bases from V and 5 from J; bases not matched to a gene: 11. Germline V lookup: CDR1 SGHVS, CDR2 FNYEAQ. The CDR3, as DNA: TGTGCCAGCAGCCCCTCCCAACTAGCGGGAGTGAACGAGCAGTACTTC. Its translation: CASSPSQLAGVNEQYF.

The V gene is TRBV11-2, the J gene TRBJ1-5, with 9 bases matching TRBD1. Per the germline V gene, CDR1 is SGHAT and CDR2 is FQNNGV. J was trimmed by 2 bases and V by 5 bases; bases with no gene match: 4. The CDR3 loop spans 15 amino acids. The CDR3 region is CASSKQGAGNQPQHF. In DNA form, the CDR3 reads TGTGCCAGCAGCAAACAGGGGGCTGGCAATCAGCCCCAGCATTTT.

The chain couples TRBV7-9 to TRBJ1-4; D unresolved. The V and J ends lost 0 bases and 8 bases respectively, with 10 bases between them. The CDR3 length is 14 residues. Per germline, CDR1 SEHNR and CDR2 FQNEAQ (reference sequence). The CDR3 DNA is TGTGCCAGCAGCTTAGCCGAGGGCGCGGAAAAACTGTTTTTT. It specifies CASSLAEGAEKLFF.

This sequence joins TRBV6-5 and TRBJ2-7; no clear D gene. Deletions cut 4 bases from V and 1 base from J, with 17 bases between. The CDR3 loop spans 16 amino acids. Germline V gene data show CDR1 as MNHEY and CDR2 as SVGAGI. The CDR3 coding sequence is TGTGCCAGCAGTTTCCCTGACGACTTCCAATCCTACGAGCAGTACTTC. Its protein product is CASSFPDDFQSYEQYF.

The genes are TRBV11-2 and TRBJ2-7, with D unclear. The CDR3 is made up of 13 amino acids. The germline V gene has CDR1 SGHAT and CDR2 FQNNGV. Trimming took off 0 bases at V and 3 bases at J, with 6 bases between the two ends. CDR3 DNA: TGTGCCAGCAGCTTAGATATCGGCTACGAGCAGTACTTC. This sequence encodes CASSLDIGYEQYF. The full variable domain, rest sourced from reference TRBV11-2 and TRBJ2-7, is EAGVAQSPRYKIIEKRQSVAFWCNPISGHATLYWYQQILGQGPKLLIQFQNNGVVDDSQLPKDRFSAERLKGVDSTLKIQPAKLEDSAVYLCASSLDIGYEQYFGPGTRLTVT.

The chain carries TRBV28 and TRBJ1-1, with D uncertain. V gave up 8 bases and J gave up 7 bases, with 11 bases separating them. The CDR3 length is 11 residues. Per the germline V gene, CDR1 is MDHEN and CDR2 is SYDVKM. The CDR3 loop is CASHRRGEAFF. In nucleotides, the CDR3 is TGTGCCAGCCATCGAAGAGGTGAAGCTTTCTTT.

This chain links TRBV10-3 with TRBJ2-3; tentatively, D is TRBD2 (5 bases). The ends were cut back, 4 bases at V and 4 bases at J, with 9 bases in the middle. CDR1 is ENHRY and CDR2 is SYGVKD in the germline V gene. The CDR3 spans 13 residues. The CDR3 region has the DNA TGTGCCATCAGTGGGGAAGCGGCAGATACGCAGTATTTT. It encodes CAISGEAADTQYF.